The rows below give T cell receptor beta chains drawn from one sample of a study of cytomegalovirus exposure and HLA in healthy donors. Profiled with immunoSEQ multiplex PCR; TCRdb holds only in-frame clones, not every one. This sample yields tens of thousands of clones, of which around nine tenths are seen a single time; roughly 1.4% belongs to the top ten. The sample consisted of PBMCs. These receptors all come from a man between 18 and 29 years old in good health and CMV-seronegative. Each CDR3 is given with its conserved first and last residue. Fields, in order: clone size, J gene, D gene, V gene, CDR3 protein, CDR3 DNA. A D gene is named only where the DNA matches it firmly. Rows give clone size only sometimes, using once, few, many, or a class for an expanded clone.

>-|TRBJ2-3|-|TRBV20-1
CSASSDTQYF
TGCAGTGCTAGTAGCGATACGCAGTATTTT
>-|TRBJ2-7|-|TRBV15
CATQDGGFFSFGEQYF
TGTGCCACCCAAGACGGGGGTTTTTTTTCCTTCGGCGAGCAGTACTTC
>-|TRBJ1-4|-|TRBV9
CASSPSGGGAGEKLFF
TGTGCCAGCAGCCCTAGCGGGGGGGGCGCCGGGGAAAAACTGTTTTTT
>-|TRBJ2-1|-|TRBV2
CASSDNSGNEQFF
TGTGCCAGCAGTGACAATTCGGGCAATGAGCAGTTCTTC
>once|TRBJ2-7|-|TRBV5-5
CASSLVWGDGEQYF
TGTGCCAGCAGCTTGGTGTGGGGGGATGGCGAGCAGTACTTC
>-|TRBJ1-2|-|TRBV29-1
CSVGRLPGNGYTF
TGCAGCGTTGGTCGGTTGCCAGGGAATGGCTACACCTTC
>-|TRBJ2-2|-|TRBV28
CASSSGLPTGELFF
TGTGCCAGCAGTTCGGGACTTCCGACCGGGGAGCTGTTTTTT
>-|TRBJ2-7|TRBD2|TRBV29-1
CSVGLAGGYEQYF
TGCAGCGTCGGACTAGCGGGAGGGTACGAGCAGTACTTC
>-|TRBJ1-1|-|TRBV7-9
CASRSMNTEAFF
TGTGCCAGCAGAAGCATGAACACTGAAGCTTTCTTT
>-|TRBJ1-3|-|TRBV11-2
CASSFDWFSGNTIYF
TGTGCCAGCAGTTTCGACTGGTTCTCTGGAAACACCATATATTTT
>-|TRBJ2-1|TRBD2|TRBV18
CASSPLADHYNEQFF
TGTGCCAGCTCACCCCTAGCGGACCACTACAATGAGCAGTTCTTC
>-|TRBJ2-7|TRBD1|TRBV7-9
CASSFTGGPLGEQYF
TGTGCCAGCAGCTTTACAGGGGGCCCCCTGGGGGAGCAGTACTTC
>once|TRBJ2-3|-|TRBV7-9
CASSQGWRDSPDTQYF
TGTGCCAGCAGTCAGGGATGGCGGGATTCCCCAGATACGCAGTATTTT
>-|TRBJ2-1|-|TRBV2
CASSGPIHEGDEQFF
TGTGCCAGCAGTGGGCCCATCCACGAGGGCGATGAGCAGTTCTTC
>-|TRBJ1-2|-|TRBV28
CARETTLRSYTF
TGTGCCAGAGAGACTACCCTTCGTAGCTACACCTTC
>-|TRBJ2-5|-|TRBV20-1
CSARGDETQYF
TGCAGTGCCCGGGGTGATGAGACCCAGTACTTC
>-|TRBJ1-2|-|TRBV5-4
CASSLTGPYGYTF
TGTGCCAGCAGCCTGACAGGACCCTATGGCTACACCTTC
>-|TRBJ2-7|-|TRBV5-6
CASSLGRSISYEQYF
TGTGCCAGCAGCTTGGGGAGGTCGATCTCCTACGAGCAGTACTTC
>-|TRBJ2-5|TRBD2|TRBV9
CASSFSGRRETQYF
TGTGCCAGCAGCTTTAGCGGGAGGAGGGAGACCCAGTACTTC
>once|TRBJ2-3|TRBD2|TRBV6-1
CASSEVLAGPTDTQYF
TGTGCCAGCAGTGAAGTATTAGCGGGTCCCACAGATACGCAGTATTTT
>-|TRBJ2-7|TRBD1|TRBV7-8
CASSLIGGTAAYEQYF
TGTGCCAGCAGCTTAATAGGTGGGACAGCGGCCTACGAGCAGTACTTC
>once|TRBJ2-7|-|TRBV7-9
CASSFGAAYEQYF
TGTGCCAGCAGCTTCGGCGCGGCCTACGAGCAGTACTTC
>once|TRBJ1-2|-|TRBV7-2
CASTPPGGRDGYTF
TGTGCCAGCACCCCCCCGGGGGGAAGGGATGGCTACACCTTC
>-|TRBJ2-1|-|TRBV28
CASSFTGTLYNEQFF
TGTGCCAGCAGTTTTACCGGGACACTCTACAATGAGCAGTTCTTC
>-|TRBJ2-1|-|TRBV27
CASRDLYNEQFF
TGTGCCAGCAGAGACTTATACAATGAGCAGTTCTTC
>-|TRBJ1-2|-|TRBV5-1
CASSLARGNRDGYTF
TGCGCCAGCAGCTTGGCTCGGGGAAATAGGGATGGCTACACCTTC
>-|TRBJ2-7|-|TRBV5-1
CASSPGDSYEQYF
TGCGCCAGCAGCCCAGGGGACTCCTACGAGCAGTACTTC
>-|TRBJ2-1|-|TRBV5-1
CASSSNGGHGEQFF
TGCGCCAGCAGCTCCAACGGGGGGCACGGTGAGCAGTTCTTC
>-|TRBJ2-7|-|TRBV5-1
CASSSKGASGYEQYF
TGCGCCAGCAGCTCCAAGGGCGCGAGCGGGTACGAGCAGTACTTC
>once|TRBJ2-1|TRBD2|TRBV28
CASSFTSGWGYNEQFF
TGTGCCAGCAGTTTTACTAGCGGGTGGGGATACAATGAGCAGTTCTTC
>-|TRBJ2-7|TRBD1|TRBV5-1
CASSQTGQGDEQYF
TGCGCCAGCAGCCAAACGGGACAGGGGGACGAGCAGTACTTC
>-|TRBJ2-7|-|TRBV7-9
CASSLGSGRKAYEQYF
TGTGCCAGCAGCTTAGGAAGCGGACGCAAGGCCTACGAGCAGTACTTC
>-|TRBJ2-3|-|TRBV5-1
CASSPPGSPPTDTQYF
TGCGCCAGCAGCCCGCCGGGGTCCCCCCCCACAGATACGCAGTATTTT
>-|TRBJ2-7|TRBD1|TRBV6-6
CASGKTGAGSYEQYF
TGTGCCAGTGGGAAGACAGGGGCCGGGTCCTACGAGCAGTACTTC
>once|TRBJ2-7|-|TRBV5-3
CARSFGRTGTYEQYF
TGTGCCAGAAGCTTCGGACGGACGGGAACTTACGAGCAGTACTTC
>-|TRBJ2-5|-|TRBV11-2
CASSLEVVAAPRTQYF
TGTGCCAGCAGCTTAGAAGTCGTTGCGGCTCCCCGGACCCAGTACTTC
>once|TRBJ1-1|-|TRBV15
CATSRDRANTEAFF
TGTGCCACCAGCAGAGACAGGGCGAACACTGAAGCTTTCTTT
>few|TRBJ2-7|TRBD1|TRBV6-1
CASNLRTGVEQYF
TGTGCCAGCAACCTCCGGACAGGGGTCGAGCAGTACTTC
>once|TRBJ2-6|-|TRBV28
CASSPMARGSGANVLTF
TGTGCCAGCAGTCCCATGGCACGGGGCTCTGGGGCCAACGTCCTGACTTTC
>-|TRBJ2-7|TRBD2|TRBV19
CASSTGSGSPYEQYF
TGTGCCAGTAGTACTGGTAGCGGGAGCCCCTACGAGCAGTACTTC
>-|TRBJ1-1|-|TRBV13
CASSLVGSLTPNTEAFF
TGTGCCAGCAGCTTAGTCGGGAGCCTTACCCCCAACACTGAAGCTTTCTTT
>-|TRBJ2-1|-|TRBV28
CASSFQRDAGQYNEQFF
TGTGCCAGCAGTTTCCAAAGAGACGCGGGACAGTACAATGAGCAGTTCTTC
>-|TRBJ1-1|-|TRBV7-6
CASSYILERDTEAFF
TGTGCCAGCAGTTACATCTTAGAGAGGGACACTGAAGCTTTCTTT
>-|TRBJ2-1|TRBD2|TRBV15
CATSRDPPTGGGYEQFF
TGTGCCACCAGCAGAGATCCACCTACGGGAGGGGGGTATGAGCAGTTCTTC
>-|TRBJ2-2|TRBD2|TRBV14
CASSQIAGANTGELFF
TGTGCCAGCAGCCAAATAGCGGGAGCGAACACCGGGGAGCTGTTTTTT
>-|TRBJ2-7|-|TRBV30
CAWSVQDEQYF
TGTGCCTGGAGTGTACAGGACGAGCAGTACTTC
>few|TRBJ2-7|-|TRBV7-9
CASSPGGLRYEQYF
TGTGCCAGCAGCCCCGGTGGGCTACGCTACGAGCAGTACTTC
>-|TRBJ2-1|-|TRBV5-1
CASSLWGESDNEQFF
TGCGCCAGCAGCTTGTGGGGGGAGAGTGACAATGAGCAGTTCTTC
>-|TRBJ2-3|-|TRBV28
CASSSLLGRTDTQYF
TGTGCCAGCAGTTCCTTATTGGGGCGCACAGATACGCAGTATTTT
>-|TRBJ1-4|-|TRBV28
CASTLGGATNEKLFF
TGTGCCAGCACCCTGGGGGGGGCTACTAATGAAAAACTGTTTTTT
>-|TRBJ2-1|TRBD2|TRBV2
CASSVATSGRVDNEQFF
TGTGCCAGCAGCGTGGCGACTAGCGGGAGGGTGGACAATGAGCAGTTCTTC
>-|TRBJ2-7|TRBD1|TRBV29-1
CSVEAGGTGGRGQYF
TGCAGCGTTGAAGCCGGAGGGACAGGGGGCAGGGGGCAGTACTTC
>once|TRBJ2-3|TRBD2|TRBV10-1
CASSPWTSGSSDTQYF
TGCGCCAGCAGTCCATGGACTAGCGGGAGTTCTGATACGCAGTATTTT
>-|TRBJ1-1|-|TRBV7-3
CASSWGGEWTEAFF
TGTGCCAGCAGCTGGGGCGGGGAGTGGACTGAAGCTTTCTTT
>-|TRBJ2-2|TRBD1|TRBV28
CASSLWTGWGTGELFF
TGTGCCAGCAGCCTCTGGACAGGGTGGGGCACCGGGGAGCTGTTTTTT
>-|TRBJ2-3|TRBD1|TRBV7-9
CASSPSGTGGTDTQYF
TGTGCCAGCAGCCCATCCGGGACAGGGGGCACAGATACGCAGTATTTT
>-|TRBJ2-1|TRBD1|TRBV7-6
CASSLPTGGAEQFF
TGTGCCAGCAGCTTACCGACAGGGGGTGCTGAGCAGTTCTTC